This T cell receptor beta chain was retrieved from a study of blood T cell repertoires in COVID-19. About the study: Sources were T cells, B-cell-depleted T cells, or PBMCs; the material itself was cDNA or gDNA.

Participants, 18 to 89 years old, spanned about two dozen US areas. Self-reported history from a screening survey and questionnaire set each donor's cohort. The CDR3 has 17 amino acids. Germline values: CDR1 SGHNT, CDR2 YENEEA. Trimming left V 1 base short and J 7 bases short, with 19 bases between. The assay was immunoSEQ multiplex PCR, and TCRdb's table has in-frame clones only and misses some. The table includes hundreds of thousands of clones, roughly 90% detected once. The chain couples TRBV11-3 to TRBJ1-4; TRBD1 might be the D (6 bases). The receptor comes from a woman younger than 45 with acute COVID-19. Sequenced material: PBMCs or T cells enriched from blood (not recorded which). This CDR3 reads CASSLGGPMGGAEKLFF. Here the CDR3 DNA reads TGTGCCAGCAGCTTAGGAGGGCCTATGGGGGGGGCTGAAAAACTGTTTTTT.